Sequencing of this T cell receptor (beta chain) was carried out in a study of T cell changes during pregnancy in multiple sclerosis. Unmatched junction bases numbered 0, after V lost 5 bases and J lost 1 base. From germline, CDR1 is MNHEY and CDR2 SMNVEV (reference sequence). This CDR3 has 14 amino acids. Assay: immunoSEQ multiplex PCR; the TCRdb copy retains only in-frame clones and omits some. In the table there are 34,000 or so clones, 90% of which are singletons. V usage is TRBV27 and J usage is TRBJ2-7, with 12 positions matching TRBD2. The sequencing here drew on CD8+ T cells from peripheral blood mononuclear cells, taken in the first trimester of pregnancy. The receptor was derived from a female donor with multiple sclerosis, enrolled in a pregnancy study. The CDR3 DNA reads TGTGCCAGCAGTGGGACTAGCGGGTCCTACGAGCAGTACTTC. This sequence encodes CASSGTSGSYEQYF.